The clone carrying this T cell receptor (beta chain) showed up just a few times. TCRdb re-called the 5' RACE reads with MiXCR, one entry per CDR3 protein. The data hold under 8,500 distinct CDR3 sequences, with 50% to 55% observed a single time. V shed 0 bases and J 2 bases; nucleotides not matched to a gene: 8. CDR1 and CDR2 (germline): GTSNPN, SVGIG (reference sequence). The CDR3 is 17 residues long. Sequenced sample: memory CD4+ T cells sorted from a lymph node. The sample's subset: memory CD4+ T cells, CD4+CD45RO+CD25-. The genes are TRBV30 and TRBJ1-5; 9 positions agree with TRBD1. The clonotype was recovered from a female donor with breast cancer. CDR3: CAWSVPTGGWGNQPQHF. The DNA of the CDR3 is TGTGCCTGGAGTGTCCCCACAGGGGGCTGGGGCAATCAGCCCCAGCATTTT. Using reference TRBV30 and TRBJ1-5 for the parts outside the CDR3, the full variable domain is SQTIHQWPATLVQPVGSPLSLECTVEGTSNPNLYWYRQAAGRGLQLLFYSVGIGQISSEVPQNLSASRPQDRQFILSSKKLLLSDSGFYLCAWSVPTGGWGNQPQHFGDGTRLSIL.